This T cell receptor beta chain was retrieved from a study of CD8+CD57+ T cells in acquired aplastic anemia. The overall study: Sorted cells (CD4+ and CD8+) yielded DNA amounts that averaged approximately 3.2 ug. Healthy donors had, on average, around 10 million reads for their CD4+ cells. Broader study findings: Patients and controls were found to share over 25 CD8+ CDR3 sequences. Researchers reported that CD8+ Simpson's diversity was not significantly different in patients versus controls.

The study profiled TCR beta VDJ and CDR3 using genomic DNA as template. TCRdb re-analysed the reads in MiXCR, keeping a single row per CDR3 protein. The data show 150,000 to 200,000 distinct CDR3 sequences, approximately 60% seen once. CDR1 and CDR2 from the germline V gene are LNHDA and SQIVND (reference sequence). V was clipped by 1 base and J by 6 bases, with 13 bases between them. The CDR3 runs 15 residues. In regard to this clonotype: As yet, its antigen is unknown.

The chain couples TRBV19 to TRBJ2-1; possible D gene TRBD1, 6 bases. The receptor was isolated from a human donor in good health. The sequenced sample consisted of sorted CD4+, CD8+, or CD8+CD57+ T cells (not recorded which) from PBMCs. Here the CDR3 reads CASSIVGGRSNEQFF. The DNA for the CDR3 is TGTGCCAGTAGTATAGTAGGGGGACGGTCCAATGAGCAGTTCTTC.